This T cell receptor (beta chain) was observed in a study of T cells in localized non-small cell lung cancer. Produced via immunoSEQ multiplex PCR; TCRdb's table is partial and in-frame only. The table has about 2,400 clones, about a fifth seen once. Germline lookup yields CDR1 MDHEN and CDR2 SYDVKM. V lost 5 bases and J lost 4, with 23 bases in between. The CDR3 is 17 residues long. Notes on this clone: Its antigen is undetermined.

Study observations and caveats: Appearances in adjacent lung were noted for a median roughly 50 of the top 100 tumor clones.

This receptor was obtained from a man aged 40 to 70 with stage I squamous cell lung carcinoma. V usage is TRBV28 and J usage is TRBJ1-2, with TRBD1 as a possible D gene (5 bases). Here the sequenced sample was normal lung tissue next to the tumor, taken before any cancer treatment. CDR3 in DNA: TGTGCCAGCAGTCCCGGGGGGAATTCGGTTAGTGGCTATGGCTACACCTTC. It is translated as CASSPGGNSVSGYGYTF.